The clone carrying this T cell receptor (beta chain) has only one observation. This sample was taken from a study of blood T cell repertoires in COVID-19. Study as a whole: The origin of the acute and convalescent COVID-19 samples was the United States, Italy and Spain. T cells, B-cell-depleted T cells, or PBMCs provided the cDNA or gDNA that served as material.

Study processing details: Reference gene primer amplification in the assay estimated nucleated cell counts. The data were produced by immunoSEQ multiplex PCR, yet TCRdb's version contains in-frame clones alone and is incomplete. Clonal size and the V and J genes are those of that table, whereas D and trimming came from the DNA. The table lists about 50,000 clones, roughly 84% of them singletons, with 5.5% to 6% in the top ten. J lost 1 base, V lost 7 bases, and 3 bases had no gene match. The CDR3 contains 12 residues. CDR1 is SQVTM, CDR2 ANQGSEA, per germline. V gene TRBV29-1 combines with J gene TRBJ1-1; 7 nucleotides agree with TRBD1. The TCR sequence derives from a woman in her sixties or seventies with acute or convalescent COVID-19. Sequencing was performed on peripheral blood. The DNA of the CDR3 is TGCAGCGCACGACAGGGGAACACTGAAGCTTTCTTT. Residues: CSARQGNTEAFF.